Below, one T cell receptor beta chain is given with its context. This sample is drawn from a study of PD-L1 blockade in urothelial cancer. Overall study context: Male sex and bladder-origin urothelial cancer characterized about 85% of the 29 patients. Analysis of the blood was performed 3 weeks (second dose) and 6 weeks after treatment start.

Some clones are missing from TCRdb's copy, which holds only in-frame ones; the method was immunoSEQ multiplex PCR. The sample shows around 100,000 clones, around 90% of them seen only once. Time point denoted: pretreatment peripheral blood. The CDR3 has 13 residues. From germline, CDR1 is MGHRA and CDR2 YSYEKL. The ends were cut back, 6 bases at V and 4 bases at J, with 10 bases in the middle. The source was PBMCs, collected around atezolizumab (anti-PD-L1) treatment. The receptor was derived from a man in his 60s with urothelial cancer. The chain links TRBV4-1 to TRBJ2-1; the D gene is possibly TRBD2 (6 bases). In nucleotides, the CDR3 is TGCGCCAGCAGTCCTGGAGGGTACAATGAGCAGTTCTTC. This codes for CASSPGGYNEQFF.